A single sample is the source of the 16 T cell receptor beta chains below, sequenced in a study of human T cells and chemical hapten exposure. Time point: patch test 3, about 24 weeks after DPC sensitization. The treatment is: therapeutic diphenylcyclopropenone sensitization with weekly scalp DPC. MiXCR, applied by TCRdb to the RACE reads, yields one record per CDR3 protein. This sample carries fewer than 55,000 distinct CDR3 sequences, 9% to 10% of them seen once, and the ten largest clones take 16%. The sequenced sample was whole blood, obtained in connection with sensitization to the hapten diphenylcyclopropenone (DPC). The receptor source for this set is a woman aged 40 to 50 with alopecia areata. Some clones in this sample may be carry-over from other donors' samples.

The rearrangement uses TRBV4-1 and TRBJ2-7; D is unresolved. This CDR3 is 13 amino acids long. Germline V gene lookup returns CDR1 MGHRA and CDR2 YSYEKL. The V and J ends lost 8 bases and 6 bases respectively, with 17 bases between them. The CDR3 region has the DNA TGCGCCAGCTCCCCTCCATGGCCGGCCGAGCAGTACTTC. Amino acids: CASSPPWPAEQYF.

This clonotype was recorded at least ten times. The V call is TRBV14, the J call TRBJ2-1; D gene uncertain. The CDR3 length is 11 residues. The ends were cut back, 7 bases at V and 5 bases at J, with 6 bases in the middle. Germline V gene lookup returns CDR1 SGHDN and CDR2 FVKESK. CDR3 in DNA: TGTGCCAGCATATGCGACAATGAGCAGTTCTTC. Translation: CASICDNEQFF.

This clonotype was observed a few times. The V call is TRBV12-5, the J call TRBJ1-5, with a possible D match to TRBD1 (5 bases). Germline CDR1 reads LGHNT; CDR2 reads FRNRAP. V lost 5 bases and J lost 1, with 6 bases in between. The length of the CDR3 is 13 residues. The DNA of the CDR3 is TGTGCTAGTGGTCGGGACAGCAATCAGCCCCAGCATTTT. This sequence encodes CASGRDSNQPQHF. Combining the CDR3 with reference TRBV12-5 and TRBJ1-5 gives the whole variable domain DARVTQTPRHKVTEMGQEVTMRCQPILGHNTVFWYRQTMMQGLELLAYFRNRAPLDDSGMPKDRFSAEMPDATLATLKIQPSEPRDSAVYFCASGRDSNQPQHFGDGTRLSIL.

The J gene is TRBJ2-7, the V gene TRBV28, with D possibly matching TRBD1 (6 bases). Germline V gene lookup returns CDR1 MDHEN and CDR2 SYDVKM. Between the trimmed V and J ends, which lost 3 bases and 2 bases, there was a span of 11 bases. The CDR3 is 14 amino acids. Here the CDR3 reads CASSLGDKPYEQYF. In DNA, the CDR3 is TGTGCCAGCAGTTTGGGGGACAAGCCCTACGAGCAGTACTTC.

This clonotype was seen only a few times. This chain connects TRBV25-1 to TRBJ2-6; no clear D gene. V was trimmed by 2 bases and J by 4 bases, leaving 9 bases between them. Germline V gene sequence: CDR1 MGHDK, CDR2 SYGVNS. The CDR3 totals 15 residues. DNA for the CDR3: TGTGCCAGCAGTGAAGTGGTAGTCGGGGCCAACGTCCTGACTTTC. Translation: CASSEVVVGANVLTF.

In its sample, this clonotype was seen many times. This chain connects TRBV3-1 to TRBJ1-2; possibly TRBD1 for D (5 bases). V shed 0 bases and J shed 4 bases, with 9 bases lying between them. Germline V CDR1 and CDR2: LGHDT, YNNKEL (reference sequence). The CDR3 runs to 14 residues. CDR3 in DNA: TGTGCCAGCAGCCAAGACGGCAGGGTCTATGGCTACACCTTC. Its translation is CASSQDGRVYGYTF. Looking up the rest from reference TRBV3-1 and TRBJ1-2 gives the full variable domain: DTAVSQTPKYLVTQMGNDKSIKCEQNLGHDTMYWYKQDSKKFLKIMFSYNNKELIINETVPNRFSPKSPDKAHLNLHINSLELGDSAVYFCASSQDGRVYGYTFGSGTRLTVV.

V usage is TRBV3-1 and J usage is TRBJ1-5, with D unresolved. The CDR3 sequence is 14 residues long. In germline, CDR1 is LGHDT, CDR2 YNNKEL (reference sequence). V was trimmed by 0 bases and J by 6 bases, leaving 9 bases between them. The CDR3 region is CASSQEGMGQPQHF. CDR3 coding DNA: TGTGCCAGCAGCCAAGAGGGAATGGGTCAGCCCCAGCATTTT.

The V call is TRBV15, the J call TRBJ2-1; no clear D gene. V was cut by 1 base and J by 2 bases, with 24 bases left in between. Per the germline V gene, CDR1 is LNHNV and CDR2 is YYDKDF (reference sequence). The CDR3 covers 20 residues. In DNA form, the CDR3 reads TGTGCCACCAGCAGAGTTTCTGTAGGACCCCCGCCTCTGCCCTACAATGAGCAGTTCTTC. Protein sequence: CATSRVSVGPPPLPYNEQFF.

This clonotype has at least ten counts. CDR3 sequence reads: CASSLTRGAGANVLTF. CDR3 coding DNA: TGTGCCAGCAGCTTGACGCGGGGGGCTGGGGCCAACGTCCTGACTTTC. V is TRBV5-4 and J is TRBJ2-6, with 8 bases aligning to TRBD2. Germline-derived CDR1 and CDR2 are SGHNT and YYREEE (reference sequence). The CDR3 covers 16 residues. The V segment lost 1 base and the J segment 2 bases; nucleotides outside the gene matches: 2.

The V call is TRBV25-1, the J call TRBJ1-2, with D perhaps matching TRBD1 (6 bases). Germline V CDR1 and CDR2: MGHDK, SYGVNS. Between the trimmed V and J ends, which lost 3 bases and 4 bases, there was a span of 24 bases. The CDR3 runs 18 residues. CDR3 loop: CASSDATRDNPLFYGYTF. The DNA of the CDR3 is TGTGCCAGCAGTGACGCCACCCGGGACAATCCCCTTTTCTATGGCTACACCTTC.

This clonotype was found a few times. The chain uses TRBV11-1 and TRBJ1-2; weak D call: TRBD1 (5 bases). This CDR3 is built from 16 residues. V was trimmed by 5 bases and J by 1 base, leaving 17 bases between them. From germline, CDR1 is SGHAT and CDR2 FQDESV (reference sequence). The CDR3 DNA follows: TGTGCCAGCAGCAGAGCGACGGGACGGATTAACTATGGCTACACCTTC. Translated, it gives CASSRATGRINYGYTF.

The J gene is TRBJ1-1, the V gene TRBV18; no firm D call. The CDR3 extends over 14 amino acids. Trimming cost V 6 bases and J 4 bases, with 15 bases left between them. Germline CDR1 KGHSH, CDR2 LQKENI. CDR3 sequence reads: CASSPLEGSTEAFF. CDR3 nucleotide sequence: TGTGCCAGCTCCCCCCTCGAGGGTAGCACTGAAGCTTTCTTT.

This clonotype was seen more than once but under ten times. This sequence joins TRBV9 and TRBJ2-1; D might be TRBD1 or TRBD2, each matching 6 bases. The V end lost 0 bases, the J end lost 7 bases, and 14 bases lay between the germline ends. The CDR3 spans 15 residues. The germline V gene has CDR1 SGDLS and CDR2 YYNGEE. The CDR3 sequence: CASSVGGLAQNEQFF. CDR3 bases: TGTGCCAGCAGCGTAGGGGGGCTAGCGCAGAATGAGCAGTTCTTC.

This clonotype was recorded many times. The V and J genes are TRBV5-5 and TRBJ2-5; weak D call: TRBD2 (7 bases). The germline CDR1 and CDR2 sequences are SGHKS and YYEKEE (reference sequence). Trimming took off 0 bases at V and 4 bases at J, with 19 bases between the two ends. The CDR3 covers 17 residues. The CDR3 loop is CASSLAFLGGPRETQYF. As DNA, the CDR3 is TGTGCCAGCAGCTTGGCATTCCTCGGGGGGCCCCGAGAGACCCAGTACTTC.

This clonotype was counted many times. The chain employs TRBV2 and TRBJ2-1; D may be TRBD1 or TRBD2 (5 bases each). CDR3 length: 15 amino acids. Germline CDR1 reads SNHLY; CDR2 reads FYNNEI. V was trimmed by 5 bases and J by 4 bases, leaving 15 bases between them. This CDR3 is CASSPRGPGYNEQFF. DNA of the CDR3: TGTGCCAGCAGTCCCCGGGGCCCAGGATACAATGAGCAGTTCTTC.

This clonotype turned up a few times. This sequence joins TRBV29-1 and TRBJ1-1, with D maybe TRBD1 (5 bases). V was pared by 2 bases and J by 10 bases, with 8 bases between. Germline values: CDR1 SQVTM, CDR2 ANQGSEA. This CDR3 is built from 10 residues. In DNA form, the CDR3 reads TGCAGCGTTGAAAGGGGACGAGCTTTCTTT. Its protein is CSVERGRAFF.